Below are 14 T cell receptor beta chains sequenced from a single sample in a study of cytomegalovirus exposure and HLA in healthy donors. The method was immunoSEQ multiplex PCR; TCRdb's version includes in-frame clones alone and lacks a portion of them. The table lists 100,000 to 150,000 clones, roughly 86% of them singletons. The sequenced sample was PBMCs. The receptors were gathered from a man aged 25 to 40 in good health and CMV-seronegative.

The rearrangement uses TRBV5-1 and TRBJ2-1, with TRBD2 matching over 8 bases. Germline CDR1 reads SGHRS; CDR2 reads YFSETQ. Trimming took 2 bases from V and 5 from J; bases not matched to a gene: 3. The CDR3 is 14 residues long. The CDR3 loop is CASSFVSGNNEQFF. In nucleotides, the CDR3 is TGCGCCAGCAGCTTTGTTAGCGGGAACAATGAGCAGTTCTTC.

The rearrangement joins TRBV6-5 to TRBJ2-1; perhaps TRBD1 as D (5 bases). Trimming cost V 0 bases and J 14 bases, with 17 bases left between them. This CDR3 has 14 amino acids. Germline values: CDR1 MNHEY, CDR2 SVGAGI. The CDR3: CASSYSPDTWAKFF. The CDR3 nucleotides are TGTGCCAGCAGTTACTCCCCGGACACATGGGCCAAGTTCTTC.

The rearrangement joins TRBV11-1 to TRBJ2-7; 10 nucleotides match TRBD1. CDR1 is SGHAT and CDR2 is FQDESV in the germline V gene (reference sequence). The J segment lost 7 bases and the V segment lost 4 bases, leaving 7 bases of the junction unmatched. There are 14 residues in the CDR3. The CDR3 loop reads CASSWTGGMGEQYF. The CDR3 DNA follows: TGTGCCAGCAGCTGGACAGGGGGAATGGGGGAGCAGTACTTC.

This sequence joins TRBV6-4 and TRBJ2-1; TRBD2 agrees at 15 bases. CDR1 is MRHNA, CDR2 SNTAGT, per germline. The CDR3 is 19 amino acids. J lost 6 bases, V lost 0 bases, and 9 bases had no gene match. The CDR3 is CASSDSGTSGGLPLNEQFF. DNA of the CDR3: TGTGCCAGCAGTGACTCCGGGACTAGCGGGGGGTTGCCTCTCAATGAGCAGTTCTTC.

The chain uses TRBV7-3 and TRBJ2-2, with 7 nucleotides matching TRBD2. Trimming took 0 bases from V and 4 from J; bases not matched to a gene: 5. The CDR3 sequence is 16 residues long. CDR1 and CDR2 from the germline V gene are SGHTA and FQGTGA. The CDR3 nucleotides read TGTGCCAGCAGCTTAACTCGGGCTAGCGGCACCGGGGAGCTGTTTTTT. Its protein product is CASSLTRASGTGELFF.

The V call is TRBV27, the J call TRBJ2-1, with D tentatively TRBD1 (5 bases). This CDR3 has 15 amino acids. CDR1 MNHEY and CDR2 SMNVEV come from the germline V gene (reference sequence). V was trimmed by 0 bases and J by 7 bases, leaving 13 bases between them. CDR3 loop: CASSLSGAGWNEQFF. The CDR3 DNA reads TGTGCCAGCAGTTTATCAGGGGCAGGGTGGAATGAGCAGTTCTTC.

The V gene is TRBV5-4, the J gene TRBJ1-1, with D tentatively TRBD1 (6 bases). Per the germline V gene, CDR1 is SGHNT and CDR2 is YYREEE (reference sequence). The CDR3 totals 14 residues. Trimming took 2 bases from V and 4 from J, leaving 12 bases between them. The CDR3 nucleotides are TGTGCCAGCAGCTTAACAACAGGGATCACTGAAGCTTTCTTT. Its translation is CASSLTTGITEAFF.

The chain joins TRBV7-6 to TRBJ2-2; TRBD2 is a possible D gene (6 bases). Trimming took off 5 bases at V and 8 bases at J, with 21 bases between the two ends. Germline V gene sequence: CDR1 SGHVS, CDR2 FNYEAQ. The CDR3 contains 16 residues. The CDR3 sequence is CASSLEDPGLPGELFF. In DNA form, the CDR3 reads TGTGCCAGCAGCCTTGAAGATCCGGGACTCCCGGGGGAGCTGTTTTTT.

The V gene is TRBV5-4, the J gene TRBJ2-7; 13 bases are a match to TRBD2. V shed 0 bases and J 3 bases; nucleotides not matched to a gene: 3. The length of the CDR3 is 16 residues. Germline CDR1 SGHNT, CDR2 YYREEE (reference sequence). CDR3 sequence (DNA): TGTGCCAGCAGCTTGGGTAGGACTAGCGGGAGCTACGAGCAGTACTTC. Translating it yields CASSLGRTSGSYEQYF.

The rearrangement uses TRBV29-1 and TRBJ2-7, with a possible D match to TRBD1 (7 bases). The V gene's germline CDR1 is SQVTM and CDR2 ANQGSEA. The CDR3 covers 19 residues. With 5 bases removed from V and 1 base from J, the gap between germline ends came to 30 bases. CDR3 bases: TGCAGCGTTACTGGGGTCCGGCGGGGTCAGGGGGACTTTTCCTACGAGCAGTACTTC. This encodes CSVTGVRRGQGDFSYEQYF.

The gene calls are TRBV7-9 and TRBJ2-1, with D unresolved. Trimming cost V 6 bases and J 2 bases, with 14 bases left between them. The CDR3 is made up of 15 amino acids. The V gene's germline CDR1 is SEHNR and CDR2 FQNEAQ (reference sequence). CDR3 residues: CASRRMVATYNEQFF. The CDR3 DNA follows: TGTGCCAGCAGGAGGATGGTGGCTACCTACAATGAGCAGTTCTTC.

The J gene is TRBJ2-7, the V gene TRBV11-2, with 7 bases that match TRBD2. Trimming removed 8 bases from V and 3 bases from J; junction bases left unmatched: 10. The germline V gene encodes CDR1 SGHAT and CDR2 FQNNGV. CDR3 length: 14 residues. This CDR3 reads CASGVIGGNYEQYF. The DNA for the CDR3 is TGTGCCAGCGGTGTTATCGGGGGGAACTACGAGCAGTACTTC.

The rearrangement joins TRBV7-3 to TRBJ1-1, with a tentative D call TRBD1 (5 bases). V was shortened by 0 bases and J by 11 bases, with 10 bases between the two germline ends. This CDR3 is built from 12 residues. Germline assignment: CDR1 SGHTA and CDR2 FQGTGA. CDR3 bases: TGTGCCAGCAGCTTAACTCCAGGGTTGGCTTTCTTT. Amino acids: CASSLTPGLAFF.

The gene calls are TRBV7-9 and TRBJ2-4; D perhaps matches TRBD2 (6 bases). With 2 bases removed from V and 4 bases from J, the gap between germline ends came to 15 bases. Germline V lookup: CDR1 SEHNR, CDR2 FQNEAQ (reference sequence). The length of the CDR3 is 16 residues. CDR3 DNA sequence: TGTGCCAGCAGCTTAATTGTTACGGGGACTAAAAACATTCAGTACTTC. Encoded protein: CASSLIVTGTKNIQYF.